Below, 23 T cell receptor beta chains from the same sample are listed, as sequenced in a study of CD8 T cells in ankylosing spondylitis. One entry per CDR3 protein, called by TCRdb with MiXCR from the 5' RACE reads. The profile shows about 340,000 distinct CDR3 sequences, 20% of them singletons. The material sequenced was blood, either unsorted or a sorted T cell fraction (not recorded which). All receptors derive from a male donor with ankylosing spondylitis or in good health (not recorded which).

The chain combines TRBV7-9 with TRBJ2-5, with D possibly matching TRBD1 (6 bases). V dropped 6 bases and J dropped 3 bases, with 17 bases sitting between them. The CDR3 is 15 residues long. The germline V gene encodes CDR1 SEHNR and CDR2 FQNEAQ (reference sequence). CDR3 coding DNA: TGTGCCAGCAGTTCTACCCAGGGGTTAGAAGAGACCCAGTACTTC. This sequence encodes CASSSTQGLEETQYF.

V gene TRBV6-4 combines with J gene TRBJ2-3; D is perhaps TRBD2 (7 bases). CDR3 length equals 14 residues. Between the trimmed V and J ends, which lost 3 bases and 4 bases, there was a span of 11 bases. CDR1 is MRHNA, CDR2 SNTAGT, per germline. In nucleotides, the CDR3 is TGTGCCAGCAGTGAGGGGGGGGGCGCAGATACGCAGTATTTT. The encoded protein is CASSEGGGADTQYF.

V usage is TRBV27 and J usage is TRBJ1-6; 11 bases agree with TRBD1. CDR1 is MNHEY, CDR2 SMNVEV, per germline (reference sequence). J lost 9 bases, V lost 6 bases, and 7 bases had no gene match. The CDR3 is made up of 15 amino acids. In DNA, the CDR3 is TGTGCCAGCAGAAACGGACAGGGGGCGGGTTCACCCCTCCACTTT. Translating it yields CASRNGQGAGSPLHF.

The V gene is TRBV29-1, the J gene TRBJ2-1; the match to TRBD2 covers 7 bases. The germline gives CDR1 SQVTM, CDR2 ANQGSEA. The CDR3 sequence is 13 residues long. The V gene end was trimmed by 5 bases and the J gene end by 1 base; junction bases not matched to a gene: 2. The CDR3, as DNA: TGCAGCGTTTGGGGGGGGTCCTACAATGAGCAGTTCTTC. Protein sequence: CSVWGGSYNEQFF.

This clonotype has more than one count but fewer than ten. J is TRBJ1-1 and V is TRBV12-3 or TRBV12-4, with TRBD1 matching 7 bases. The V segment lost 5 bases and the J segment 0 bases; nucleotides outside the gene matches: 3. CDR3 size: 14 residues. CDR3 amino acids: CASSGDSMNTEAFF. The CDR3 nucleotides are TGTGCCAGCAGTGGGGACAGTATGAACACTGAAGCTTTCTTT.

This clonotype was seen more than once but under ten times. This chain links TRBV7-9 with TRBJ2-1, with D possibly TRBD2 on 5 matching bases. The CDR3 sequence is 15 residues long. In germline, CDR1 is SEHNR, CDR2 FQNEAQ (reference sequence). V lost 1 base, J lost 1 base, and 8 bases lay in between. The CDR3 reads CASSLVEGSYNEQFF. In DNA, the CDR3 is TGTGCCAGCAGCTTAGTCGAGGGTTCCTACAATGAGCAGTTCTTC.

V usage is TRBV19 and J usage is TRBJ2-7, with 7 bases that match TRBD1. With V trimmed by 5 bases and J by 3 bases, 13 bases remained unmatched. The CDR3 has 16 residues. Per the germline V gene, CDR1 is LNHDA and CDR2 is SQIVND (reference sequence). The CDR3 bases are TGTGCCAGTAGTCTATCTTCCGGGACAGACCTCTACGAGCAGTACTTC. This codes for CASSLSSGTDLYEQYF.

The chain is built from TRBV12-5 and TRBJ2-5, with TRBD1 identical over 10 bases. The ends lost 4 bases at V and 5 bases at J; junction bases unmatched: 4. The V gene's germline CDR1 is LGHNT and CDR2 FRNRAP. The CDR3 covers 14 residues. The CDR3 loop is CASGSPDRGETQYF. In DNA form, the CDR3 reads TGTGCTAGTGGTTCCCCGGACAGGGGGGAGACCCAGTACTTC.

V gene TRBV12-3 or TRBV12-4 combines with J gene TRBJ2-1; 8 bases are shared with TRBD2. There are 17 residues in the CDR3. Losses at the gene ends were 1 base for V and 5 bases for J; bases not matched to a gene: 10. The CDR3, as DNA: TGTGCCAGCAGTTTAGACCCCCCCAGCGGGAGAAACAATGAGCAGTTCTTC. Translated, it gives CASSLDPPSGRNNEQFF.

This chain joins TRBV29-1 and TRBJ2-2, with unresolved D. V lost 4 bases, J lost 1 base, and 7 bases lay in between. Germline lookup yields CDR1 SQVTM and CDR2 ANQGSEA. This CDR3 region has 13 residues. Here the CDR3 reads CSVAQRNTGELFF. CDR3 in DNA: TGCAGCGTTGCCCAGAGGAACACCGGGGAGCTGTTTTTT.

This rearrangement joins TRBV20-1 to TRBJ2-7; a possible D gene is TRBD2 (5 bases). CDR1 and CDR2 from the germline V gene are DFQATT and SNEGSKA (reference sequence). The CDR3 consists of 13 residues. The ends were cut back, 4 bases at V and 3 bases at J, with 13 bases in the middle. CDR3 residues: CSAKSGSVYEQYF. In DNA form, the CDR3 reads TGCAGTGCTAAAAGCGGAAGTGTCTACGAGCAGTACTTC.

The V and J genes are TRBV12-3 or TRBV12-4 and TRBJ2-3; D gene ambiguous. CDR3 length: 12 amino acids. Trimming took 6 bases from V and 4 from J, leaving 8 bases between them. Written as DNA, the CDR3 is TGTGCCAGCAGCGGCTTTGCAGATACGCAGTATTTT. It codes for CASSGFADTQYF.

V is TRBV11-2 and J is TRBJ2-1; tentatively, D is TRBD1 (5 bases). Trimming took off 1 base at V and 9 bases at J, with 19 bases between the two ends. CDR1 and CDR2 (germline): SGHAT, FQNNGV. The CDR3 loop spans 16 amino acids. The CDR3 region has the DNA TGTGCCAGCAGCTTAGGGGCGGACACCCTTTCTACTGAGCAGTTCTTC. Protein: CASSLGADTLSTEQFF.

This clonotype turned up a few times. This chain links TRBV28 with TRBJ2-1, with TRBD1 matching over 8 bases. CDR1 and CDR2 from the germline V gene are MDHEN and SYDVKM. The CDR3 is 15 residues long. V trimming: 7 bases; J trimming: 4 bases; junction bases outside the gene matches: 9. The CDR3 coding sequence is TGTGCCAGCACCACCGCCGGGACAGGATACAATGAGCAGTTCTTC. This sequence encodes CASTTAGTGYNEQFF.

The chain is built from TRBV2 and TRBJ2-7; TRBD2 is a possible D gene (6 bases). The V and J ends lost 10 bases and 1 base respectively, with 11 bases between them. The CDR3 runs 12 residues. CDR1 is SNHLY, CDR2 FYNNEI, per germline. In DNA form, the CDR3 reads TGTGCCATCTGGGGAGGTTCCTACGAGCAGTACTTC. Translated: CAIWGGSYEQYF.

There are a few counts of this clonotype. The chain combines TRBV5-5 with TRBJ2-5; D remains unclear. Deletions cut 4 bases from V and 4 bases from J, with 5 bases between. The V gene's germline CDR1 is SGHKS and CDR2 YYEKEE (reference sequence). The CDR3 is 11 residues long. The CDR3 region is CASSVAETQYF. CDR3 DNA: TGTGCCAGCAGCGTAGCAGAGACCCAGTACTTC.

This clonotype was seen a few times. The rearrangement links TRBV15 to TRBJ2-7; 8 nucleotides align to TRBD2. CDR1 and CDR2 (germline): LNHNV, YYDKDF (reference sequence). Trimming took 6 bases from V and 3 from J; bases not matched to a gene: 7. This CDR3 has 14 amino acids. The chain's CDR3 is CATSSARGDYEQYF. Written as DNA, the CDR3 is TGTGCCACCAGTAGCGCGCGGGGGGACTACGAGCAGTACTTC.

This clonotype has just a few counts. The genes are TRBV12-3 or TRBV12-4 and TRBJ2-3; D is uncertain. The V end was cut by 1 base, the J end by 4 bases, with 12 bases between. The CDR3 spans 15 residues. CDR3 amino acids: CASSLDSDIADTQYF. In DNA, the CDR3 is TGTGCCAGCAGTTTAGACAGTGACATTGCAGATACGCAGTATTTT.

This chain links TRBV7-2 with TRBJ2-1, with 9 bases identical to TRBD2. The trim removed 9 bases at V and 3 bases at J, leaving 3 bases unmatched. The CDR3 totals 13 residues. CDR1 is SGHTA, CDR2 FQGNSA, per germline. DNA for the CDR3: TGTGCCAGTACTAGCGGGTTCTACAATGAGCAGTTCTTC. This encodes CASTSGFYNEQFF.

The chain recombines TRBV12-3 or TRBV12-4 with TRBJ2-1; TRBD2 agrees at 8 bases. The CDR3 is made up of 15 amino acids. The V and J ends lost 3 bases and 9 bases, in that order; junction bases with no gene match: 10. The CDR3 DNA reads TGTGCCAGCAGTTTGCCCGGGGGGGGCTCAGGTGAGCAGTTCTTC. This codes for CASSLPGGGSGEQFF.

The J gene is TRBJ2-7, the V gene TRBV10-3; D might be TRBD1 (6 bases). This CDR3 comprises 15 residues. Trimming took 1 base from V and 1 from J, leaving 11 bases between them. CDR1 and CDR2 (germline): ENHRY, SYGVKD. Written as DNA, the CDR3 is TGTGCCATCAGTGAGTTCGGGACACCGTCCTACGAGCAGTACTTC. Translated: CAISEFGTPSYEQYF.

This clonotype was seen a handful of times. The chain carries TRBV29-1 and TRBJ2-4, with D possibly TRBD2 on 5 matching bases. The CDR3 has 15 residues. Germline CDR1 and CDR2: SQVTM and ANQGSEA. V was shortened by 0 bases and J by 1 base, with 10 bases between the two germline ends. In nucleotides, the CDR3 is TGCAGCGTTGAAGATGGGGAGTTCGCCAAAAACATTCAGTACTTC. Translated, it gives CSVEDGEFAKNIQYF.

This clonotype was seen many times. The rearrangement uses TRBV20-1 and TRBJ2-1; 8 bases match TRBD2. V shed 1 base and J 2 bases; nucleotides not matched to a gene: 4. Germline lookup yields CDR1 DFQATT and CDR2 SNEGSKA (reference sequence). The CDR3 covers 15 residues. The CDR3 DNA reads TGCAGTGCTAGAGGAGGCGGGGGGCCCTACAATGAGCAGTTCTTC. It is translated as CSARGGGGPYNEQFF.